A single sample gave rise to the 31 T cell receptor beta chains below, sequenced in a study of cytomegalovirus exposure and HLA in healthy donors (dated by TCRdb to 2016 to 2017). Receptors were amplified or captured by the immunoSEQ multiplex PCR assay. A mixture of 60 forward primers for TCR Vbeta segments and 13 reverse primers for TCR Jbeta segments was used in the multiplex PCR. TCRdb stores this immuneACCESS table with in-frame sequences only. Part of the clones is absent; in the studies checked, under half of the shortfall reflects unresolved V genes, and no reason is known for the rest. This sample's table lists around 150,000 clones. Of the sample, 1% to 1.5% is held by the ten largest clones. The material sequenced was PBMCs. Receptor source: a woman in her fifties or sixties in good health and CMV-seronegative.

V gene TRBV5-4 combines with J gene TRBJ2-7; TRBD2 matches at 13 bases. Germline trimming cut 6 bases from V and 5 bases from J; bases unmatched to any gene: 17. The CDR3 sequence is 18 residues long. The germline CDR1 and CDR2 sequences are SGHNT and YYREEE (reference sequence). DNA for the CDR3: TGTGCCAGCACCGAAAGCAGGTCGGGACTAGCGGGATCAAACGAGCAGTACTTC. Protein product: CASTESRSGLAGSNEQYF.

The chain carries TRBV18 and TRBJ1-5; 9 nucleotides agree with TRBD1. The CDR3 totals 16 residues. The junction had 3 bases not matched to a gene; V was cut back by 3 bases and J by 0 bases. Germline CDR1 reads KGHSH; CDR2 reads LQKENI. The CDR3 loop is CASSPRQGDSNQPQHF. The CDR3 nucleotides read TGTGCCAGCTCACCTAGACAGGGGGATAGCAATCAGCCCCAGCATTTT.

The CDR3 spells CASSLRQALNQPQHF. The CDR3 bases are TGTGCCAGCAGCTTGAGACAGGCCCTTAATCAGCCCCAGCATTTT. The chain recombines TRBV5-8 with TRBJ1-5, with TRBD1 as a possible D gene (6 bases). The CDR3 is 15 amino acids. Trimming removed 1 base from V and 4 bases from J, with 12 bases in between. Germline values: CDR1 SGHTS, CDR2 YDEGEE.

The chain uses TRBV2 and TRBJ1-4; no firm D call. The V gene's germline CDR1 is SNHLY and CDR2 FYNNEI. The CDR3 totals 15 residues. Trimming stripped 8 bases from V and 3 bases from J, with 16 bases between. In DNA, the CDR3 is TGTGCCAGCTATCGGGGAGACACGGCTAATGAAAAACTGTTTTTT. Translation: CASYRGDTANEKLFF.

The chain's CDR3 is CASSLYPGLATYEQYF. The DNA of the CDR3 is TGCGCCAGCAGCTTGTATCCGGGACTAGCGACTTACGAGCAGTACTTC. The V call is TRBV5-1, the J call TRBJ2-7, with TRBD2 matching 10 bases. The V gene end was trimmed by 1 base and the J gene end by 4 bases; junction bases not matched to a gene: 8. CDR1 and CDR2 from the germline V gene are SGHRS and YFSETQ. The CDR3 is made up of 16 amino acids. Using reference TRBV5-1 and TRBJ2-7 for the parts outside the CDR3, the full variable domain is KAGVTQTPRYLIKTRGQQVTLSCSPISGHRSVSWYQQTPGQGLQFLFEYFSETQRNKGNFPGRFSGRQFSNSRSEMNVSTLELGDSALYLCASSLYPGLATYEQYFGPGTRLTVT.

V and J are TRBV30 and TRBJ2-3; unclear D gene. CDR1 and CDR2 (germline): GTSNPN, SVGIG (reference sequence). Trimming stripped 0 bases from V and 1 base from J, with 8 bases between. The length of the CDR3 is 14 residues. This CDR3 is CAWSVSSGTDTQYF. The CDR3 DNA reads as TGTGCCTGGAGTGTTTCGTCTGGCACAGATACGCAGTATTTT.

The J gene is TRBJ2-7, the V gene TRBV6-5, with a possible D match to TRBD1 (6 bases). There are 14 residues in the CDR3. In germline, CDR1 is MNHEY, CDR2 SVGAGI. V was clipped by 6 bases and J by 2 bases, with 14 bases between them. CDR3: CASSEGGIAYEQYF. DNA of the CDR3: TGTGCCAGCAGCGAAGGGGGAATAGCCTACGAGCAGTACTTC.

The chain recombines TRBV13 with TRBJ2-5, with D perhaps matching TRBD2 (5 bases). V lost 6 bases and J 4 bases, leaving 15 bases between the germline ends. Germline CDR1 is PRHDT and CDR2 is FYEKMQ (reference sequence). This CDR3 has 14 residues. The CDR3 coding sequence is TGTGCCAGCAGACACTGGGGTCGGGGAGAGACCCAGTACTTC. Translated, it gives CASRHWGRGETQYF.

The chain couples TRBV5-1 to TRBJ2-5; TRBD1 agrees at 9 bases. The CDR3 consists of 14 residues. V was pared by 6 bases and J by 4 bases, with 7 bases of the junction left unmatched. Germline V lookup: CDR1 SGHRS, CDR2 YFSETQ. In DNA, the CDR3 is TGCGCCAGCATGCGGGACAGGGTTCGAGAGACCCAGTACTTC. This sequence encodes CASMRDRVRETQYF. The full variable domain, with the rest looked up from reference TRBV5-1 and TRBJ2-5, is KAGVTQTPRYLIKTRGQQVTLSCSPISGHRSVSWYQQTPGQGLQFLFEYFSETQRNKGNFPGRFSGRQFSNSRSEMNVSTLELGDSALYLCASMRDRVRETQYFGPGTRLLVL.

The chain recombines TRBV7-9 with TRBJ2-7, with D possibly matching TRBD1 (5 bases). The germline V and J ends were trimmed by 5 bases and 5 bases, with 13 bases remaining between them. The CDR3 runs 13 residues. From germline, CDR1 is SEHNR and CDR2 FQNEAQ (reference sequence). CDR3: CASSPRGIDEQYF. The CDR3 nucleotides read TGTGCCAGCAGCCCTAGGGGCATCGACGAGCAGTACTTC. The full variable domain, its missing parts supplied by reference TRBV7-9 and TRBJ2-7, is DTGVSQNPRHKITKRGQNVTFRCDPISEHNRLYWYRQTLGQGPEFLTYFQNEAQLEKSRLLSDRFSAERPKGSFSTLEIQRTEQGDSAMYLCASSPRGIDEQYFGPGTRLTVT.

This chain connects TRBV11-2 to TRBJ2-1; TRBD1 matches 11 bases. The CDR3 has 15 residues. CDR1 SGHAT and CDR2 FQNNGV come from the germline V gene. The J segment lost 6 bases and the V segment lost 4 bases, leaving 5 bases of the junction unmatched. CDR3 sequence: CASSSGGQGGNEQFF. CDR3 nucleotide sequence: TGTGCCAGCAGCTCTGGGGGACAGGGGGGCAATGAGCAGTTCTTC.

The chain recombines TRBV4-3 with TRBJ2-2; D is unresolved. The CDR3 is made up of 14 amino acids. Deletions cut 0 bases from V and 6 bases from J, with 8 bases between. In germline, CDR1 is LGHNA, CDR2 YSLEER. Here the CDR3 reads CASSQESGSGELFF. CDR3 bases: TGCGCCAGCAGCCAAGAGTCCGGGTCCGGGGAGCTGTTTTTT.

The chain links TRBV11-2 to TRBJ2-7, with D possibly TRBD2 on 6 matching bases. V lost 3 bases and J 6 bases, leaving 9 bases between the germline ends. This CDR3 spans 12 amino acids. Germline loops: CDR1 SGHAT, CDR2 FQNNGV. CDR3 DNA: TGTGCCAGCAGCTTGCAGGGAGGCGAGCAGTACTTC. This encodes CASSLQGGEQYF.

The gene calls are TRBV2 and TRBJ1-1; D remains unclear. Germline V gene sequence: CDR1 SNHLY, CDR2 FYNNEI. V gave up 3 bases and J gave up 0 bases, with 8 bases separating them. This CDR3 contains 14 residues. As DNA, the CDR3 is TGTGCCAGCAGTGACGGGATCATGAACACTGAAGCTTTCTTT. Translating it yields CASSDGIMNTEAFF.

V gene TRBV27 combines with J gene TRBJ2-5, with TRBD2 matching over 9 bases. The junction had 13 bases not matched to a gene; V was cut back by 6 bases and J by 5 bases. CDR1 is MNHEY and CDR2 is SMNVEV in the germline V gene (reference sequence). The CDR3 is 16 amino acids. The CDR3 reads CASRPIGTSKSETQYF. DNA of the CDR3: TGTGCCAGCAGACCCATAGGGACTAGCAAGTCGGAGACCCAGTACTTC.

The gene calls are TRBV7-9 and TRBJ2-1; 8 positions agree with TRBD1. The CDR3 length is 17 residues. Germline V lookup: CDR1 SEHNR, CDR2 FQNEAQ (reference sequence). V dropped 5 bases and J dropped 3; count of bases not matched to a gene: 12. The CDR3 sequence is CASSPTGRGPRYNEQFF. The CDR3 DNA follows: TGTGCCAGCAGCCCTACCGGCAGGGGGCCGCGCTACAATGAGCAGTTCTTC.

The chain carries TRBV18 and TRBJ1-4; D gene unclear. Germline V CDR1 and CDR2: KGHSH, LQKENI. Trimming removed 3 bases from V and 6 bases from J, with 14 bases in between. This CDR3 is built from 15 residues. The CDR3 protein is CASSPSVGGYEKLFF. The CDR3 DNA sequence: TGTGCCAGCTCACCTTCGGTTGGAGGGTATGAAAAACTGTTTTTT.

The chain combines TRBV7-6 with TRBJ2-1; TRBD2 might be the D (6 bases). The CDR3 sequence is 21 residues long. Germline-derived CDR1 and CDR2 are SGHVS and FNYEAQ. V lost 5 bases and J 0 bases, leaving 29 bases between the germline ends. The CDR3 reads CASSRPRPSSERGSSYNEQFF. The CDR3 DNA reads TGTGCCAGCAGCCGACCCCGCCCTAGTTCCGAACGGGGGAGCTCCTACAATGAGCAGTTCTTC.

The chain combines TRBV30 with TRBJ1-2; D is uncertain. This CDR3 is 15 amino acids long. The ends were cut back, 2 bases at V and 5 bases at J, with 18 bases in the middle. Germline-derived CDR1 and CDR2 are GTSNPN and SVGIG (reference sequence). CDR3: CAWSWERGVRYGYTF. The CDR3 coding sequence is TGTGCCTGGAGTTGGGAGCGGGGAGTCAGGTATGGCTACACCTTC.

The V call is TRBV10-3, the J call TRBJ2-1; 9 bases agree with TRBD1. Germline assignment: CDR1 ENHRY and CDR2 SYGVKD. This CDR3 is built from 15 residues. V lost 4 bases, J lost 8 bases, and 9 bases stayed unmatched. CDR3 sequence reads: CAISAPDRGIDEQFF. CDR3 coding DNA: TGTGCCATCAGTGCGCCGGACAGGGGTATCGATGAGCAGTTCTTC.

J is TRBJ1-1 and V is TRBV18, with 7 nucleotides matching TRBD1. The CDR3 has 13 amino acids. Losses at the gene ends were 2 bases for V and 8 bases for J; bases not matched to a gene: 5. CDR1 and CDR2 (germline): KGHSH, LQKENI. The DNA of the CDR3 is TGTGCCAGCTCACCAGACAGGGAGATCGAAGCTTTCTTT. This encodes CASSPDREIEAFF.

The V and J genes are TRBV7-6 and TRBJ1-4; 7 positions agree with TRBD1. The CDR3 spans 15 residues. Germline loops: CDR1 SGHVS, CDR2 FNYEAQ. Trimming cost V 3 bases and J 15 bases; bases outside gene matches: 16. DNA of the CDR3: TGTGCCAGCAGCTTGCGAACGGGACAGCCAACGTCGATGTTTTTT. This translates into CASSLRTGQPTSMFF.

The CDR3 reads CASSQDVGQSNEKLFF. The DNA for the CDR3 is TGCGCCAGCAGCCAAGATGTCGGACAGTCTAATGAAAAACTGTTTTTT. This rearrangement joins TRBV4-3 to TRBJ1-4, with D possibly being TRBD1 (6 bases). This CDR3 region has 16 residues. The V gene's germline CDR1 is LGHNA and CDR2 YSLEER. V was cut by 0 bases and J by 3 bases, with 11 bases left in between.

CDR3 in amino acids: CASRQGLATEAFF. The CDR3, as DNA: TGTGCCAGCAGACAGGGCCTGGCCACTGAAGCTTTCTTT. The chain employs TRBV2 and TRBJ1-1, with D possibly TRBD1 on 6 matching bases. V dropped 6 bases and J dropped 4 bases, with 12 bases sitting between them. Looked up from germline, CDR1 is SNHLY and CDR2 is FYNNEI. The CDR3 is made up of 13 amino acids.

The V gene is TRBV7-2, the J gene TRBJ1-4; D gene ambiguous. Trimming removed 4 bases at V and 2 bases at J, with 11 bases between. Per germline, CDR1 SGHTA and CDR2 FQGNSA. This CDR3 has 15 residues. CDR3 coding DNA: TGTGCCAGCAGCTCTCGGAGGCAGACTAATGAAAAACTGTTTTTT. Amino acids: CASSSRRQTNEKLFF.

CDR3 region: CSAGQGSSSGYTF. The CDR3 DNA is TGCAGCGCCGGCCAGGGGTCGTCCTCGGGCTACACCTTC. The J gene is TRBJ1-2, the V gene TRBV29-1, with D perhaps TRBD1 (6 bases). CDR3 length equals 13 residues. V gave up 7 bases and J gave up 8 bases, with 20 bases separating them. Looked up from germline, CDR1 is SQVTM and CDR2 is ANQGSEA. Combining the CDR3 with reference TRBV29-1 and TRBJ1-2 gives the whole variable domain SAVISQKPSRDICQRGTSLTIQCQVDSQVTMMFWYRQQPGQSLTLIATANQGSEATYESGFVIDKFPISRPNLTFSTLTVSNMSPEDSSIYLCSAGQGSSSGYTFGSGTRLTVV.

CDR3 region: CASSPNQYTGELFF. For the CDR3, the DNA is TGTGCCAGCAGCCCCAACCAGTACACCGGGGAGCTGTTTTTT. This sequence joins TRBV4-2 and TRBJ2-2; D unresolved. This CDR3 has 14 residues. Trimming left V 4 bases short and J 3 bases short, with 9 bases between. The germline V gene encodes CDR1 LGHNA and CDR2 YNFKEQ.

V gene TRBV6-5 combines with J gene TRBJ1-4; TRBD1 might be the D (5 bases). The CDR3 has 13 residues. The germline CDR1 and CDR2 sequences are MNHEY and SVGAGI. The V end lost 5 bases, the J end lost 6 bases, and 10 bases lay between the germline ends. The CDR3, as DNA: TGTGCCAGCAGTCAGGGCTGGTATGAAAAACTGTTTTTT. Protein sequence: CASSQGWYEKLFF.

The rearrangement links TRBV7-7 to TRBJ2-4; 8 bases align to TRBD1. J lost 5 bases, V lost 3 bases, and 0 bases had no gene match. CDR3 length equals 13 residues. Germline loops: CDR1 SSHAT, CDR2 FNYEAQ (reference sequence). Here the CDR3 reads CASSLGQENIQYF. CDR3 DNA sequence: TGTGCCAGCAGCTTGGGACAGGAAAACATTCAGTACTTC.

The chain joins TRBV10-3 to TRBJ1-1; possibly TRBD1 for D (6 bases). The CDR3 covers 15 residues. The V and J ends lost 4 bases and 4 bases respectively, with 16 bases between them. The germline gives CDR1 ENHRY, CDR2 SYGVKD. CDR3 amino acids: CAISGFGGHGTEAFF. As DNA, the CDR3 is TGTGCCATCAGTGGTTTCGGGGGGCATGGCACTGAAGCTTTCTTT.

The chain has TRBV9 and TRBJ1-3, with 10 bases aligning to TRBD1. Germline trimming cut 4 bases from V and 9 bases from J; bases unmatched to any gene: 7. This CDR3 is built from 14 residues. In germline, CDR1 is SGDLS, CDR2 YYNGEE. CDR3 amino acids: CASSIRDRGGTIYF. The CDR3 bases are TGTGCCAGCAGCATACGGGACAGGGGAGGCACCATATATTTT.